The following is a T cell receptor (beta chain) sequence with its context. Per the germline V gene, CDR1 is MNHEY and CDR2 is SVGEGT. The CDR3 totals 17 residues. Trimming cost V 6 bases and J 7 bases, with 27 bases left between them. The sample originates from a study of immune reconstitution after stem cell transplant in scleroderma. TCRdb re-called the RT-PCR reads with MiXCR, one entry per CDR3 protein. The sample contains around 1,700 distinct CDR3 sequences, around 9.3% of which appear only once. The receptor was isolated from a female donor with systemic sclerosis. The sample was taken before or after autologous hematopoietic stem cell transplantation (not recorded which). The chain recombines TRBV6-2 or TRBV6-3 with TRBJ1-1; the D gene is possibly TRBD1 (5 bases). This chain's CDR3 is CASSPDRPGVVVFEAFF. CDR3 DNA: TGTGCCAGCAGCCCGGATCGCCCGGGGGTGGTCGTCTTTGAAGCTTTCTTT.